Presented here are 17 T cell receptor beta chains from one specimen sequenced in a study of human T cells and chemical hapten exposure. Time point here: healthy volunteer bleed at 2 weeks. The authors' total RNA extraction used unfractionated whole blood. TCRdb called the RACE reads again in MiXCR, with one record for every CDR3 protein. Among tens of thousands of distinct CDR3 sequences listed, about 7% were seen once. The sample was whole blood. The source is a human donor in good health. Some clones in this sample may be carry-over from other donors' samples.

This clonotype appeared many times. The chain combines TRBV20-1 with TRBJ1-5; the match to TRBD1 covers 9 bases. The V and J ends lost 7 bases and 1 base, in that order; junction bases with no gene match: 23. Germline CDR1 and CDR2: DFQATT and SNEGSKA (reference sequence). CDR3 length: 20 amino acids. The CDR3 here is CSVRDRVTRGVKKSNQPQHF. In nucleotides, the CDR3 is TGCAGTGTCCGGGACAGGGTGACCAGAGGGGTAAAAAAAAGCAATCAGCCCCAGCATTTT.

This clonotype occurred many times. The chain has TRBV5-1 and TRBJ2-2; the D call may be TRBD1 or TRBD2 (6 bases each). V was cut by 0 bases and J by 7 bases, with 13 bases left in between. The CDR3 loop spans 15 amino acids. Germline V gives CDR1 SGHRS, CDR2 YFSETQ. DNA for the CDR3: TGCGCCAGCAGCTTGGCCGGGCGGGACATCGGGGAGCTGTTTTTT. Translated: CASSLAGRDIGELFF.

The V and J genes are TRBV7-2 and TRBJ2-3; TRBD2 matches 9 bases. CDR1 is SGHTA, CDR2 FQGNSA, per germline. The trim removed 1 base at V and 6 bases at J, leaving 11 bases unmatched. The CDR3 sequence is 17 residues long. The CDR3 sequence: CASSLVGAGGSSDTQYF. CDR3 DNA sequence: TGTGCCAGCAGCTTAGTTGGGGCGGGGGGGAGTTCGGATACGCAGTATTTT.

In nucleotides, the CDR3 is TGTGCCATAAAAAGGGCGAACACTGAAGCTTTCTTT. It is translated as CAIKRANTEAFF. The rearrangement uses TRBV10-3 and TRBJ1-1; D is uncertain. Trimming removed 9 bases from V and 1 base from J, with 9 bases in between. From germline, CDR1 is ENHRY and CDR2 SYGVKD. The CDR3 totals 12 residues.

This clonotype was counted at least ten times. In DNA, the CDR3 is TGTGCCAGCAGGCGGGGGGACGAAGATGAGCAGTTCTTC. Protein product: CASRRGDEDEQFF. The chain joins TRBV7-9 to TRBJ2-1; 8 nucleotides align to TRBD2. The V gene's germline CDR1 is SEHNR and CDR2 FQNEAQ (reference sequence). Trimming cost V 6 bases and J 8 bases; bases outside gene matches: 6. CDR3 size: 13 residues.

CDR3 region: CASSFRDRGQTLTDTQYF. The CDR3 region has the DNA TGTGCCAGCAGTTTTCGCGACAGGGGGCAAACGCTCACAGATACGCAGTATTTT. V usage is TRBV28 and J usage is TRBJ2-3; 10 bases are a match to TRBD1. The CDR3 is 18 residues long. With V trimmed by 3 bases and J by 2 bases, 11 bases remained unmatched. From germline, CDR1 is MDHEN and CDR2 SYDVKM.

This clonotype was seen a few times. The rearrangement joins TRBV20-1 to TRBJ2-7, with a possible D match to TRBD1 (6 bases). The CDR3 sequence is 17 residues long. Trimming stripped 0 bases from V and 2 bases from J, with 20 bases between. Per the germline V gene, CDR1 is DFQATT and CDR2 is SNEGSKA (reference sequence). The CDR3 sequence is CSARDQSRGTVPYEQYF. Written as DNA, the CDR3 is TGCAGTGCTAGAGATCAATCAAGGGGGACGGTCCCCTACGAGCAGTACTTC.

In nucleotides, the CDR3 is TGCAGTGCTAGCTGGCAGGGCCAAGAGACCCAGTACTTC. Amino acids: CSASWQGQETQYF. V usage is TRBV20-1 and J usage is TRBJ2-5; possibly TRBD1 for D (5 bases). V was pared by 3 bases and J by 1 base, with 9 bases between. The CDR3 loop spans 13 amino acids. Looked up from germline, CDR1 is DFQATT and CDR2 is SNEGSKA (reference sequence).

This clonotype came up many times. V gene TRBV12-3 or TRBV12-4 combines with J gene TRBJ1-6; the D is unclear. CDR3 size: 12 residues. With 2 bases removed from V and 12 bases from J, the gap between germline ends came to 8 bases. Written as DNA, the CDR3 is TGTGCCAGCAGTTTATCGTCCGGACCCCTCCACTTT. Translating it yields CASSLSSGPLHF.

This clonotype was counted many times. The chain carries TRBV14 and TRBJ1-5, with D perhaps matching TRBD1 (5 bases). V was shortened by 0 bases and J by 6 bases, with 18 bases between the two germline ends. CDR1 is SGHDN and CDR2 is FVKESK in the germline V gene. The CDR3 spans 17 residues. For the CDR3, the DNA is TGTGCCAGCAGCCAAGATCTTAGGGGCAGGGAGGGTCAGCCCCAGCATTTT. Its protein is CASSQDLRGREGQPQHF.

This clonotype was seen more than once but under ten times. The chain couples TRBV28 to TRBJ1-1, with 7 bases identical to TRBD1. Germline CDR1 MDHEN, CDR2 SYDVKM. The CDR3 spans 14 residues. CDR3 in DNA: TGTGCTATACTGTCTTTGAGGGGGCCCTCTGAAGCTTTCTTT. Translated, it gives CAILSLRGPSEAFF.

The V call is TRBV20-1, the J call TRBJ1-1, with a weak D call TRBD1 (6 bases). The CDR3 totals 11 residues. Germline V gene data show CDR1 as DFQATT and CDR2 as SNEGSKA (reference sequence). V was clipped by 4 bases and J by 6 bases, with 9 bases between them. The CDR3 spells CSATTGPEAFF. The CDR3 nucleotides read TGCAGTGCTACTACAGGGCCTGAAGCTTTCTTT.

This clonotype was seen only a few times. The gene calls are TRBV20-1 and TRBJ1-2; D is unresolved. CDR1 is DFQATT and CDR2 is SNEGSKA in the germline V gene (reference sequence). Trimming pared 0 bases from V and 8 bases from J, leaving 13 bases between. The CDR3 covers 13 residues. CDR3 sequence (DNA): TGCAGTGCTAGAGATCCAGTCCGGTCCGGCTACACCTTC. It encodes CSARDPVRSGYTF.

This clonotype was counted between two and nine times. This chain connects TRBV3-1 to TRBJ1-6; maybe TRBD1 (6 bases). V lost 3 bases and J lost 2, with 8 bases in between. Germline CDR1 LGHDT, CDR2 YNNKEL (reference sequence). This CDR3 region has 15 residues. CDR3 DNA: TGTGCCAGCAGCCATGGGACAACCTATAATTCACCCCTCCACTTT. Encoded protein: CASSHGTTYNSPLHF.

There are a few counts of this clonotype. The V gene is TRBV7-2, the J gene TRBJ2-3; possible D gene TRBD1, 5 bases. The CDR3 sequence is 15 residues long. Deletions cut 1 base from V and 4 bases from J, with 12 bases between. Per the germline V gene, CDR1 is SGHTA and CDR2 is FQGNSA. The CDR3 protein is CASSLGLRGSDTQYF. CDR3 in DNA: TGTGCCAGCAGCTTAGGATTAAGGGGATCAGATACGCAGTATTTT. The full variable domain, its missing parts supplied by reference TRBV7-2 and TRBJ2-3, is GAGVSQSPSNKVTEKGKDVELRCDPISGHTALYWYRQSLGQGLEFLIYFQGNSAPDKSGLPSDRFSAERTGGSVSTLTIQRTQQEDSAVYLCASSLGLRGSDTQYFGPGTRLTVL.

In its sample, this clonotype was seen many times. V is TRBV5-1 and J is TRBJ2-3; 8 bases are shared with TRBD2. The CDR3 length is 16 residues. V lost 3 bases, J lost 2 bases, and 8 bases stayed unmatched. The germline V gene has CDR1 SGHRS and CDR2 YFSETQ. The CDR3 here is CASSYFVAGNTDTQYF. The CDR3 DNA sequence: TGCGCCAGCAGCTACTTCGTAGCGGGGAACACAGATACGCAGTATTTT.

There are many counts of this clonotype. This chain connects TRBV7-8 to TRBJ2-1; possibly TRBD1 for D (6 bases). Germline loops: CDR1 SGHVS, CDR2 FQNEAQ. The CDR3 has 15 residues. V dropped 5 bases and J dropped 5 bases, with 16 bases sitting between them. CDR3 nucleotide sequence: TGTGCCAGCAGCGCCCTAACCGGGACAAACAATGAGCAGTTCTTC. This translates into CASSALTGTNNEQFF.